This T cell receptor (beta chain) comes out of a study of blood T cell repertoires in COVID-19. Study in general: Both acute and convalescent COVID-19 samples were obtained from the United States, Italy and Spain.

This table comes from immunoSEQ multiplex PCR, and its TCRdb copy is limited to in-frame clones, with some not included. The repertoire has 210,000 or so clones, just over 85% of them found once; the top ten carry about 1.5%. The germline V gene encodes CDR1 MNHEY and CDR2 SVGAGI. Losses at the gene ends were 4 bases for V and 4 bases for J; bases not matched to a gene: 3. The CDR3 extends over 13 amino acids. The TCR was taken from a man in his late teens or twenties with active or convalescent COVID-19. The chain joins TRBV6-5 to TRBJ1-2; 7 bases align to TRBD1. The sequencing sample was made of peripheral blood. The CDR3 is CASSLQGSYGYTF. In DNA, the CDR3 is TGTGCCAGCAGTTTACAGGGGAGCTATGGCTACACCTTC.